This T cell receptor beta chain was retrieved from a study of T cell repertoires and HLA-DP antigens. TCRdb's copy holds only in-frame clones and misses some; the assay was immunoSEQ multiplex PCR. The table lists about 73,000 clones, roughly 77% of them singletons. With respect to this clone: Antigen unknown.

The TCR comes from a man aged 60 to 69 in good health and CMV-seronegative. The sample was CD4+ T cells from PBMCs.

The CDR3 DNA sequence: TGTGCCAGCACCAAAGAGGGAGGGGGCGTCGGCAACTATGGCTACACCTTC. Its protein is CASTKEGGGVGNYGYTF. This sequence joins TRBV2 and TRBJ1-2, with 7 bases identical to TRBD1. V lost 7 bases, J lost 2 bases, and 16 bases stayed unmatched. This CDR3 has 17 residues. The germline V gene encodes CDR1 SNHLY and CDR2 FYNNEI.